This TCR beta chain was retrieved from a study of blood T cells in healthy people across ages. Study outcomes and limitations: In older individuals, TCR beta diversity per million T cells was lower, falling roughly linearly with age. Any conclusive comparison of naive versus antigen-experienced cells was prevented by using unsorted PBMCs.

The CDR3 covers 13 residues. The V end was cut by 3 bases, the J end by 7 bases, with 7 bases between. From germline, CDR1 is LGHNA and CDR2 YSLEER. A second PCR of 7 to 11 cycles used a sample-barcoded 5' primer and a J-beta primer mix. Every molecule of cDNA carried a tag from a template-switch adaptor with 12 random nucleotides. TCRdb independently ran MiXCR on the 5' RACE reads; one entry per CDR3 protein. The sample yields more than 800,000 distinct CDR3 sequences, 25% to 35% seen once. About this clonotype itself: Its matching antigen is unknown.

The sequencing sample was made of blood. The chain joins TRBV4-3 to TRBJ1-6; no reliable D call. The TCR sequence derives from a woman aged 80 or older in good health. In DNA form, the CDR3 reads TGCGCCAGCAGCCAGTATGACAATTCACCCCTCCACTTT. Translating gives CASSQYDNSPLHF.